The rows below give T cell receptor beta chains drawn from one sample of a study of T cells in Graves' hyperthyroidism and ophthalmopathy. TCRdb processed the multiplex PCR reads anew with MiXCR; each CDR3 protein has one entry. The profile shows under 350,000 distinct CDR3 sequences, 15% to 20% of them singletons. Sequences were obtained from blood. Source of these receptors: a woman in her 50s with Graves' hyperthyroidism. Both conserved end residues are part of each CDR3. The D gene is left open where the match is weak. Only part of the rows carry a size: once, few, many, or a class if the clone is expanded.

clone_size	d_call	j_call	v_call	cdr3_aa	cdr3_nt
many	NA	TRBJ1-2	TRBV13	CASTTRNIPYGYTF	TGTGCCAGCACCACCCGGAACATACCCTATGGCTACACCTTC
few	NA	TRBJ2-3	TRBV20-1	CSARRSGVADTQYF	TGCAGTGCTAGACGATCGGGGGTGGCAGATACGCAGTATTTT
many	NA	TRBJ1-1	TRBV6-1	CASRRDTNTEAFF	TGTGCCAGCAGACGGGACACCAACACTGAAGCTTTCTTT
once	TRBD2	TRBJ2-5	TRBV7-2	CATRTSGGAGETQYF	TGTGCCACCCGGACTAGCGGGGGGGCCGGGGAGACCCAGTACTTC
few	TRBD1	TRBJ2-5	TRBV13	CASSDRGVREETQYF	TGTGCCAGCAGCGACAGGGGCGTGAGAGAAGAGACCCAGTACTTC
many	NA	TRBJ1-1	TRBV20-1	CSARKYEGNTEAFF	TGCAGTGCTAGAAAGTATGAGGGGAACACTGAAGCTTTCTTT
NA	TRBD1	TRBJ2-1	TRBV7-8	CASSLGLGTGWENEQFF	TGTGCCAGCAGCTTAGGTTTGGGGACAGGGTGGGAAAATGAGCAGTTCTTC
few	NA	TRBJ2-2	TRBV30	CAWSAAEPGELFF	TGTGCCTGGAGTGCCGCAGAACCCGGGGAGCTGTTTTTT
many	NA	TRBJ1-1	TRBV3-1	CASSHEAGATEAFF	TGTGCCAGCAGCCACGAAGCAGGGGCCACTGAAGCTTTCTTT
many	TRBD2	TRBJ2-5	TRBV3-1	CASSQVSGRETQYF	TGTGCCAGCAGCCAAGTGAGCGGGAGAGAGACCCAGTACTTC
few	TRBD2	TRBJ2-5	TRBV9	CASSARTSGVPQETQYF	TGTGCCAGCAGCGCGCGGACTAGCGGGGTACCTCAAGAGACCCAGTACTTC
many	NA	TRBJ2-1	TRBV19	CASSSLGAVSYNEQFF	TGTGCCAGTAGCTCCCTGGGCGCCGTTTCCTACAATGAGCAGTTCTTC
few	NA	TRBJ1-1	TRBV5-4	CASSSGRNTEAFF	TGTGCCAGCAGCTCTGGACGGAACACTGAAGCTTTCTTT
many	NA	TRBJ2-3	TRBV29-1	CSVEKFGVEGDTQYF	TGCAGCGTTGAGAAATTCGGGGTAGAGGGAGATACGCAGTATTTT
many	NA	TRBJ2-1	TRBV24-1	CATSDWDGSSYNEQFF	TGTGCCACCAGTGATTGGGACGGGAGCTCCTACAATGAGCAGTTCTTC
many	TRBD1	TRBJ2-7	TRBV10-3	CATKRDSTEGEQYF	TGTGCCACAAAAAGGGACAGCACGGAAGGCGAGCAGTACTTC
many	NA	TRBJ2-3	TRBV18	CASSPLEAGTSTDTQYF	TGTGCCAGCTCACCACTGGAAGCAGGCACTAGCACAGATACGCAGTATTTT
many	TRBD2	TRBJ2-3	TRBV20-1	CSANEREGADTQYF	TGCAGTGCCAATGAGCGGGAGGGGGCAGATACGCAGTATTTT
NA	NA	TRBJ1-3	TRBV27	CASSQSDLGGNTIYF	TGTGCCAGCAGCCAATCGGACTTAGGTGGAAACACCATATATTTT
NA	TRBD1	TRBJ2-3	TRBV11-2	CASLQGQETQYF	TGTGCCAGCTTGCAGGGACAGGAAACGCAGTATTTT
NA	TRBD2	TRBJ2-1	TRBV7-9	CASSRGGTRIDEQFF	TGTGCCAGCAGCAGAGGGGGGACTAGAATCGATGAGCAGTTCTTC
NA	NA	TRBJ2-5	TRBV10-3	CAISASQETQYF	TGTGCCATCAGTGCTAGCCAAGAGACCCAGTACTTC
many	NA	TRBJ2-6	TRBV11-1	CASSSRANVLTF	TGTGCCAGCAGCTCTAGGGCCAACGTCCTGACTTTC
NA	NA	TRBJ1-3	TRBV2	CASRAVKGTGNTIYF	TGTGCCAGCAGGGCGGTGAAGGGGACTGGAAACACCATATATTTT
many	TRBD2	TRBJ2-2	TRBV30	CAWSVSGAVGELFF	TGTGCCTGGAGTGTAAGCGGGGCGGTCGGGGAGCTGTTTTTT
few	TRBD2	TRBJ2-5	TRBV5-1	CASTLRLAGEETQYF	TGCGCCAGCACCCTCCGACTAGCGGGGGAAGAGACCCAGTACTTC
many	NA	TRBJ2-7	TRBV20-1	CSARGTLLHSYEQYF	TGCAGTGCTCGCGGGACTCTCCTTCACTCCTACGAGCAGTACTTC
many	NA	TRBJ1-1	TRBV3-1	CASSPGVDTEAFF	TGTGCCAGCAGCCCCGGGGTGGACACTGAAGCTTTCTTT
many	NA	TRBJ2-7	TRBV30	CAWSKGAYEQYF	TGTGCCTGGAGTAAAGGGGCCTACGAGCAGTACTTC
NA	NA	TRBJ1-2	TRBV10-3	CAIRQGEWGYTF	TGTGCCATTCGACAAGGGGAATGGGGCTACACCTTC
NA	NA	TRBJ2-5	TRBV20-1	CSMLAAQETQYF	TGCAGTATGCTGGCCGCTCAAGAGACCCAGTACTTC
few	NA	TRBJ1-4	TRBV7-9	CASSADPRALEANEKLFF	TGTGCCAGCAGCGCAGATCCTAGGGCCCTCGAGGCTAATGAAAAACTGTTTTTT
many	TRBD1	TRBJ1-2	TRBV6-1	CASRRGQGTYGYTF	TGTGCCAGCAGGCGGGGACAGGGAACCTATGGCTACACCTTC
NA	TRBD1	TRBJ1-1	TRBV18	CASSPLDRGNTEAFF	TGTGCCAGCTCACCTTTGGACAGGGGGAACACTGAAGCTTTCTTT
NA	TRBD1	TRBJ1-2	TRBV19	CGTTGTANYGYTF	TGTGGTACGACCGGGACAGCTAACTATGGCTACACCTTC
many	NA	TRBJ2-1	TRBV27	CASSRTGYNEQFF	TGTGCCAGCAGTCGGACTGGATACAATGAGCAGTTCTTC
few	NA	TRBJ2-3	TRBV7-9	CAILRGDTQYF	TGTGCCATCCTTCGAGGAGATACGCAGTATTTT
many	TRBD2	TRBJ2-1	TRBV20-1	CSARDFSGGYNEQFF	TGCAGTGCTAGAGATTTTAGCGGGGGCTACAATGAGCAGTTCTTC
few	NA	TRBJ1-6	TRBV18	CASSPHAPRESFGSPLHF	TGTGCCAGCTCACCTCACGCCCCACGTGAAAGTTTTGGTTCACCCCTCCACTTT
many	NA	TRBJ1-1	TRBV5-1	CASRWGNTEAFF	TGCGCCAGCAGGTGGGGGAACACTGAAGCTTTCTTT
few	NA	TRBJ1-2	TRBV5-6	CASSLFQENYGYTF	TGTGCCAGCAGCTTGTTTCAGGAGAACTATGGCTACACCTTC
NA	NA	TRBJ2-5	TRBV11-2	CASSSGFGETQYF	TGTGCCAGCAGCTCCGGCTTTGGGGAGACCCAGTACTTC
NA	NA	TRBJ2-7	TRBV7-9	CASSPPTPPGSEQYF	TGTGCCAGCAGCCCACCTACCCCCCCAGGCTCCGAGCAGTACTTC
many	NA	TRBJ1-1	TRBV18	CASSRQDGNTEAFF	TGTGCCAGCTCACGGCAGGACGGGAACACTGAAGCTTTCTTT
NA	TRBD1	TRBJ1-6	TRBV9	CASSTGQDNSPLHF	TGTGCCAGCAGCACCGGACAGGATAATTCACCCCTCCACTTT
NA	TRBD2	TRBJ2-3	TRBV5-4	CASNVAGGTDTQYF	TGTGCCAGCAACGTAGCGGGGGGCACAGATACGCAGTATTTT